Listed below are T cell receptor beta chains from one sample, sequenced in a study of identical twins. TCRdb re-analysed the 5' RACE reads in MiXCR, keeping a single row per CDR3 protein. The sample records approximately 670,000 distinct CDR3 sequences, 6.1% being singletons. The sample comprised naive T cells sorted from blood. Receptor source: a man between 18 and 29 years old in good health. CDR3s include the opening cysteine and the closing phenylalanine or tryptophan. Each record gives: CDR3 length, J gene, D gene, V gene, CDR3 protein. D genes are given only for firm matches.

CDR3 length: 15; J gene: TRBJ2-7; D gene: TRBD2; V gene: TRBV9; CDR3 protein: CASSVGLARSYEQYF
CDR3 length: 16; J gene: TRBJ1-5; D gene: .; V gene: TRBV20-1; CDR3 protein: CSVVRAWRDSNQPQHF
CDR3 length: 15; J gene: TRBJ1-2; D gene: .; V gene: TRBV3-1; CDR3 protein: CASSQGQPSNYGYTF
CDR3 length: 13; J gene: TRBJ2-7; D gene: .; V gene: TRBV25-1; CDR3 protein: CASSVGQPYEQYF
CDR3 length: 16; J gene: TRBJ1-6; D gene: .; V gene: TRBV7-2; CDR3 protein: CASSLLPQGENSPLHF
CDR3 length: 17; J gene: TRBJ2-3; D gene: .; V gene: TRBV4-2; CDR3 protein: CASSQGRTPTLTDTQYF
CDR3 length: 14; J gene: TRBJ2-3; D gene: .; V gene: TRBV12-3/TRBV12-4; CDR3 protein: CASSLADLRDTQYF
CDR3 length: 14; J gene: TRBJ2-7; D gene: .; V gene: TRBV2; CDR3 protein: CASRSKPRENEQYF
CDR3 length: 14; J gene: TRBJ2-1; D gene: .; V gene: TRBV7-2; CDR3 protein: CASSLVSLSWEQFF
CDR3 length: 15; J gene: TRBJ2-3; D gene: .; V gene: TRBV29-1; CDR3 protein: CSVERAGVGTDTQYF
CDR3 length: 15; J gene: TRBJ1-1; D gene: .; V gene: TRBV12-3/TRBV12-4; CDR3 protein: CASSLWFEGNTEAFF
CDR3 length: 17; J gene: TRBJ2-7; D gene: TRBD2; V gene: TRBV5-1; CDR3 protein: CASSSPPPSGTSNEQYF
CDR3 length: 12; J gene: TRBJ2-1; D gene: .; V gene: TRBV5-1; CDR3 protein: CASSPPRGEQFF
CDR3 length: 17; J gene: TRBJ1-2; D gene: .; V gene: TRBV21-1; CDR3 protein: CASSKGRSPGADYGYTF
CDR3 length: 14; J gene: TRBJ2-5; D gene: .; V gene: TRBV3-1; CDR3 protein: CASSVKAVQETQYF
CDR3 length: 13; J gene: TRBJ2-7; D gene: .; V gene: TRBV20-1; CDR3 protein: CRQWESPFYEQYF
CDR3 length: 15; J gene: TRBJ2-3; D gene: .; V gene: TRBV28; CDR3 protein: CASGGSGGVYDTQYF
CDR3 length: 13; J gene: TRBJ2-5; D gene: .; V gene: TRBV10-2; CDR3 protein: CASQTWTGETQYF
CDR3 length: 17; J gene: TRBJ2-3; D gene: TRBD2; V gene: TRBV11-2; CDR3 protein: CASSPFRTSGTTDTQYF
CDR3 length: 14; J gene: TRBJ2-3; D gene: .; V gene: TRBV6-2/TRBV6-3; CDR3 protein: CASRRGRSTDTQYF
CDR3 length: 12; J gene: TRBJ2-2; D gene: .; V gene: TRBV6-5; CDR3 protein: CASSSGIGELFF
CDR3 length: 15; J gene: TRBJ2-7; D gene: .; V gene: TRBV7-2; CDR3 protein: CASSRSIADTYEQYF
CDR3 length: 15; J gene: TRBJ2-3; D gene: TRBD2; V gene: TRBV7-9; CDR3 protein: CASSSWTRGTDTQYF
CDR3 length: 13; J gene: TRBJ2-3; D gene: .; V gene: TRBV20-1; CDR3 protein: CSASRGFTDTQYF
CDR3 length: 14; J gene: TRBJ1-1; D gene: .; V gene: TRBV12-3/TRBV12-4; CDR3 protein: CASSLGTEGTEAFF
CDR3 length: 15; J gene: TRBJ1-2; D gene: TRBD1; V gene: TRBV5-1; CDR3 protein: CASSSGAGGLYGYTF
CDR3 length: 14; J gene: TRBJ2-1; D gene: .; V gene: TRBV29-1; CDR3 protein: CSVAGRLSYNEQFF
CDR3 length: 15; J gene: TRBJ2-1; D gene: .; V gene: TRBV20-1; CDR3 protein: CSAGHGTRSYNKQFF
CDR3 length: 16; J gene: TRBJ2-3; D gene: .; V gene: TRBV15; CDR3 protein: CATSKIKSQGADTQYF
CDR3 length: 14; J gene: TRBJ2-1; D gene: TRBD2; V gene: TRBV29-1; CDR3 protein: CSVYGRATYNEQFF
CDR3 length: 15; J gene: TRBJ2-1; D gene: TRBD2; V gene: TRBV4-1; CDR3 protein: CASSQGLAGEGEQFF
CDR3 length: 15; J gene: TRBJ2-1; D gene: TRBD2; V gene: TRBV6-1; CDR3 protein: CASSEVTSRYNEQFF
CDR3 length: 14; J gene: TRBJ2-7; D gene: .; V gene: TRBV7-9; CDR3 protein: CASSVGLINYEQYF
CDR3 length: 15; J gene: TRBJ2-3; D gene: .; V gene: TRBV19; CDR3 protein: CASTTLGSATDTQYF
CDR3 length: 15; J gene: TRBJ1-2; D gene: TRBD1; V gene: TRBV5-6; CDR3 protein: CASSFRTGGAYGYTF
CDR3 length: 17; J gene: TRBJ2-6; D gene: TRBD1; V gene: TRBV4-2; CDR3 protein: CASSQGQGAGGANVLTF
CDR3 length: 13; J gene: TRBJ2-7; D gene: .; V gene: TRBV12-5; CDR3 protein: CASAVGSSYEQYF
CDR3 length: 19; J gene: TRBJ2-2; D gene: TRBD2; V gene: TRBV12-3/TRBV12-4; CDR3 protein: CASSPETDPSGSGTGELFF
CDR3 length: 16; J gene: TRBJ2-7; D gene: TRBD2; V gene: TRBV7-2; CDR3 protein: CASSSKTSEREYEQYF
CDR3 length: 13; J gene: TRBJ2-3; D gene: .; V gene: TRBV15; CDR3 protein: CATSRESTDTQYF
CDR3 length: 14; J gene: TRBJ2-3; D gene: .; V gene: TRBV7-2; CDR3 protein: CASSLGDPTDTQYF
CDR3 length: 13; J gene: TRBJ2-2; D gene: .; V gene: TRBV19; CDR3 protein: CASGGWVTGELFF
CDR3 length: 16; J gene: TRBJ2-1; D gene: TRBD2; V gene: TRBV11-2; CDR3 protein: CASSLIAGARGKEQFF